This TCR beta chain comes out of a study of cytomegalovirus exposure and HLA in healthy donors. The study's findings and limits: Other equally common chains were less clonally expanded than HLA-associated TCR beta chains, a later analysis showed. Researchers catalogued about 150 TCR beta chains as cytomegalovirus-associated.

The CDR3 length is 15 residues. V shed 5 bases and J shed 1 base, with 12 bases lying between them. From germline, CDR1 is SEHNR and CDR2 FQNEAQ (reference sequence). As for this clone: The antigen remains unidentified.

The primer mix had 60 Vbeta and 13 Jbeta primers. Clones were read by immunoSEQ multiplex PCR, and TCRdb kept only the in-frame ones, dropping some. This table holds some 140,000 clones, about 86% found once. The sequence derives from a woman in her 30s in good health and CMV-seronegative. The rearrangement links TRBV7-9 to TRBJ2-1, with D possibly matching TRBD2 (6 bases). The sequencing sample was made of PBMCs. The CDR3 reads CASSIGGSSYNEQFF. The CDR3 nucleotides read TGTGCCAGCAGCATCGGGGGAAGTTCCTACAATGAGCAGTTCTTC.